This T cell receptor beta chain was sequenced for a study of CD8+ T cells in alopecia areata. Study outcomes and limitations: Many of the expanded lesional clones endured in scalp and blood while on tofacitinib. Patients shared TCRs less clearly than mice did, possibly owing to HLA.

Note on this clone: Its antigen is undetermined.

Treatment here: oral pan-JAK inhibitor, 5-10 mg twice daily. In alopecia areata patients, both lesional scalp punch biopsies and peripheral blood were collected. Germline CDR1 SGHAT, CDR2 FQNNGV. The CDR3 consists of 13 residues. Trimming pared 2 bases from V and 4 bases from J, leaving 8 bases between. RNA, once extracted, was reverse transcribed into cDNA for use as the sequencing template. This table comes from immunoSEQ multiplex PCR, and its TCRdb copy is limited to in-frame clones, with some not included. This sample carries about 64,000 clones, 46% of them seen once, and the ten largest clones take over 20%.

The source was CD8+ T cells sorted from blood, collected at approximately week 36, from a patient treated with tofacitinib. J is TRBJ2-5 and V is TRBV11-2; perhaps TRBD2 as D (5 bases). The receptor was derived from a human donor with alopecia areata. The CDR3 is CASSLTAGETQYF. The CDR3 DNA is TGTGCCAGCAGCTTAACCGCGGGAGAGACCCAGTACTTC.